This entry features one T cell receptor (beta chain) sequence. Its antigen is not yet known. No much larger clone exists at a distance of one base, and base qualities are not known. This entry comes from a study of long-term antiretroviral therapy in people with HIV (dated by TCRdb to the early 2020s). In the study overall: The earliest samples were collected about a decade before the 2015 WHO recommendation for immediate ART, when ART was typically delayed until CD4 counts fell. No cross-contamination during QIAcube processing was seen in test extractions of a monoclonal T-cell line run alongside 25 to 35 polyclonal samples. Whether ART initiation and durable HIV suppression were associated with changes in peripheral blood TRB repertoire composition and diversity was tested in a retrospective serial study. A total of roughly 200 cryopreserved PBMC samples were contributed to the cohort by 30 adults with confirmed HIV infection, with samples collected serially over a mean of approximately 6 years (range 1-12). Of the 25 to 30 participants with HIV, fewer than twelve were female. What the research found in general, with its limitations: At every time point, the repertoire was dominated by expanded TRB clones first identified before ART initiation, although this dominance fluctuated and, in many PLHIV, declined after ART. The samples were dated from the mid-2000s to the late 2010s, and the ART regimens that were used may be less effective than current ART regimens. CDR3 length ranges in HIV repertoires were narrower than in controls, and network structure suggested an antigen-experienced repertoire with only a slight naive shift after ART. A significant increase in TRB diversity was found to be associated with ART initiation, although TRB diversity was observed to remain significantly below that of transplant donor controls even after long-term ART. Limited PBMC availability meant only the TCR beta chain was sequenced, without alpha chain pairing. Because pre-ART samples had limited cell numbers, profiling was done on unsorted PBMC rather than on sorted CD4+ and CD8+ T cells. Inferences about post-ART repertoire changes were limited because no data were available on ART adherence, viral resistance or therapy changes.

The immunoSEQ hsTCRB v3.0 assay was used at survey level resolution to sequence the TRB variable region. The targeted TRB sequencing depth was about 40,000-55,000 T-cell genomes per sample. Pooled TRB libraries were sequenced on an Illumina MiSeq with a v3 150-cycle kit. As for the authors' bioinformatics: Repertoire analysis ran in R within a reproducible Nextflow workflow covering QC, data transformation and analysis. LymphoSeq2, an R package for AIRR-Seq data exploration, was used to implement custom analyses. After excluding several samples that yielded fewer than 5000 total TRB sequences, fewer than 200 HIV repertoires remained for analysis. Of the 188 retained HIV repertoires, over 55 were collected before and 120 to 140 after ART initiation. Repertoires were downsampled to 5000 TRB nucleotide sequences, and summary statistics were averaged over 100 downsampling iterations. The analysis kept only TRB sequences whose CDR3 regions were at least seven amino acids long. Two measures captured diversity: a Shannon entropy-derived clonality score and the Gini coefficient. In the repertoire networks, any two of the top 5000 CDR3 amino acid sequences were connected whenever the two sequences differed by an edit distance of one. For TRB CDR3 amino acid sequences, antigen specificity groups and MHC restriction were predicted with GLIPH2. CDR3 amino acid sequences were matched against VDJdb and McPAS-TCR to flag known CMV, EBV, HIV or tissue antigen associations. Pre-ART, post-ART and control groups were compared with Wilcoxon signed-rank tests and Holm-Bonferroni correction. The table comes from immuneACCESS by way of TCRdb, which keeps in-frame sequences with V and J called. Part of the clones is missing from these tables; in studies checked, under half for an unresolved V gene and the rest for unknown reasons. V and J calls and clone size are given by that table; D and trimming were obtained from the DNA. The sample data list about 20,000 clones, and approximately 86% of these were observed just once. The top ten clones comprise 8% to 11% of the sample.

Participants were included only if at least one PBMC sample before ART initiation and at least two post-ART samples were available. All participants with HIV were treated in the United States of America. Before DNA extraction, cryopreserved samples of about 0.95-11 million PBMC were thawed and then washed. At the time of the earliest PBMC sample, participants with HIV were aged between roughly 23 and 60 years. PBMC samples were contributed by each participant from 1-4 timepoints before ART initiation and 2-8 timepoints after ART initiation, with a median of 7 samples. For every participant, serial HIV viral load, CD4+ T-cell count, ART history and demographic data were obtained. A Qiagen kit on a QIAcube was used to extract genomic DNA from unsorted PBMC, with samples processed in batches of 12. From a lookup of the germline V gene, CDR1 and CDR2 are SGHTA and FQGTGA. Counted from cysteine to phenylalanine, this CDR3 has 15 amino acids. Left in the record is the CDR3 DNA by itself, 45 bases read in frame from the first base. The germline V and J ends show losses of 3 bases and 3 bases respectively, and no gene match explains 2 bases of the junction.

Recombination connected TRBV7-3 to TRBJ2-1, and 10 junction bases match TRBD2. The TCR originated in a man in his forties with HIV. This specimen was unsorted PBMCs, taken 0.5 years after starting antiretroviral therapy. CDR3 protein: CASSFSSGGYNEQFF. In nucleotides, the sequence is TGTGCCAGCAGCTTCTCTAGCGGGGGCTACAATGAGCAGTTCTTC.